The 21 T cell receptor beta chains reported below all come from one sample, sequenced in a study of cytomegalovirus exposure and HLA in healthy donors. PCR involved 60 Vbeta and 13 Jbeta primers. Generated by immunoSEQ multiplex PCR, the TCRdb table keeps only in-frame clones and is missing some. Of 100,000 to 150,000 clones in the sample, around 70% were seen once. The sequenced material came from PBMCs. These receptor sequences come from a male donor in good health and CMV-seronegative.

The chain employs TRBV7-2 and TRBJ1-5, with 7 bases matching TRBD1. The length of the CDR3 is 14 residues. Germline V gene sequence: CDR1 SGHTA, CDR2 FQGNSA. The J segment lost 0 bases and the V segment lost 6 bases, leaving 2 bases of the junction unmatched. In nucleotides, the CDR3 is TGTGCCAGCAGGAGACAGGGTAGCAATCAGCCCCAGCATTTT. Protein product: CASRRQGSNQPQHF.

J is TRBJ2-3 and V is TRBV20-1; no clear D gene. The germline V gene has CDR1 DFQATT and CDR2 SNEGSKA (reference sequence). Trimming took 8 bases from V and 4 from J, leaving 10 bases between them. The CDR3 is 11 residues long. The CDR3 sequence is CSLRGADTQYF. CDR3 sequence (DNA): TGCAGTCTTCGAGGCGCAGATACGCAGTATTTT.

V and J are TRBV5-4 and TRBJ2-2; TRBD1 matches at 8 bases. With V trimmed by 5 bases and J by 3 bases, 6 bases remained unmatched. In germline, CDR1 is SGHNT, CDR2 YYREEE (reference sequence). The CDR3 extends over 15 amino acids. CDR3 in DNA: TGTGCCAGCAGACAGATGACAGGGGACACCGGGGAGCTGTTTTTT. Encoded protein: CASRQMTGDTGELFF.

The chain carries TRBV25-1 and TRBJ1-3, with TRBD1 as a possible D gene (5 bases). CDR1 and CDR2 (germline): MGHDK, SYGVNS. V was pared by 0 bases and J by 0 bases, with 15 bases between. The CDR3 is 18 amino acids. The CDR3, as DNA: TGTGCCAGCAGTGAATATAAGGGGAAACACCGCTCTGGAAACACCATATATTTT. This sequence encodes CASSEYKGKHRSGNTIYF. The full variable domain, completed using reference TRBV25-1 and TRBJ1-3, is EADIYQTPRYLVIGTGKKITLECSQTMGHDKMYWYQQDPGMELHLIHYSYGVNSTEKGDLSSESTVSRIRTEHFPLTLESARPSHTSQYLCASSEYKGKHRSGNTIYFGEGSWLTVV.

The gene calls are TRBV5-1 and TRBJ1-2; 8 bases are shared with TRBD1. The V segment lost 4 bases and the J segment 4 bases; nucleotides outside the gene matches: 12. CDR3 length: 16 residues. The V gene's germline CDR1 is SGHRS and CDR2 YFSETQ. CDR3 coding DNA: TGCGCCAGCAGCCCAGGGTCCGGACAGGGAACCTATGGCTACACCTTC. Translation gives CASSPGSGQGTYGYTF.

The V and J genes are TRBV18 and TRBJ1-2; D gene unclear. This CDR3 is built from 12 residues. Germline CDR1 and CDR2: KGHSH and LQKENI. Between the trimmed V and J ends, which lost 2 bases and 5 bases, there was a span of 6 bases. The CDR3 nucleotides read TGTGCCAGCTCACCAGAGGGTTATGGCTACACCTTC. Translating gives CASSPEGYGYTF. Based on the CDR3 plus reference TRBV18 and TRBJ1-2, the full variable domain is NAGVMQNPRHLVRRRGQEARLRCSPMKGHSHVYWYRQLPEEGLKFMVYLQKENIIDESGMPKERFSAEFPKEGPSILRIQQVVRGDSAAYFCASSPEGYGYTFGSGTRLTVV.

This chain links TRBV2 with TRBJ1-1; 7 bases match TRBD1. Germline CDR1 is SNHLY and CDR2 is FYNNEI. This CDR3 has 13 amino acids. The J segment lost 1 base and the V segment lost 6 bases, leaving 2 bases of the junction unmatched. The CDR3 loop is CASRWTGNTEAFF. Written as DNA, the CDR3 is TGTGCCAGCAGGTGGACAGGGAACACTGAAGCTTTCTTT.

V gene TRBV30 combines with J gene TRBJ1-6; 7 bases line up with TRBD1. After removal of 2 bases from V and 14 bases from J, the junction contained 9 bases not matched to a gene. The CDR3 spans 13 residues. Germline V lookup: CDR1 GTSNPN, CDR2 SVGIG (reference sequence). Here the CDR3 reads CAWSRDSSSSLHF. CDR3 nucleotide sequence: TGTGCCTGGAGTCGGGACAGTAGCTCGTCCCTCCACTTT.

The V gene is TRBV5-8, the J gene TRBJ2-7, with a tentative D call TRBD2 (5 bases). V was shortened by 3 bases and J by 3 bases, with 19 bases between the two germline ends. The CDR3 consists of 16 residues. The germline V gene encodes CDR1 SGHTS and CDR2 YDEGEE. The CDR3 DNA reads TGTGCCAGCAGCTCTGGTCGGACTTACCGTGTCTACGAGCAGTACTTC. As protein: CASSSGRTYRVYEQYF.

This rearrangement joins TRBV29-1 to TRBJ1-1; a weak D match, TRBD1 (6 bases). The germline V gene encodes CDR1 SQVTM and CDR2 ANQGSEA. This CDR3 region has 12 residues. Trimming removed 5 bases at V and 7 bases at J, with 14 bases between. The CDR3 region has the DNA TGCAGCGTTTTCAGGGGACCTTTTGAAGCTTTCTTT. Encoded protein: CSVFRGPFEAFF.

The chain couples TRBV27 to TRBJ2-4; TRBD2 matches 9 bases. The V and J ends lost 3 bases and 4 bases, in that order; junction bases with no gene match: 4. Germline lookup yields CDR1 MNHEY and CDR2 SMNVEV (reference sequence). The CDR3 is 15 amino acids. CDR3 DNA: TGTGCCAGCAGTTTTAGCGGGGGACAAAAAAACATTCAGTACTTC. This encodes CASSFSGGQKNIQYF.

The chain uses TRBV6-1 and TRBJ1-2, with TRBD1 identical over 7 bases. CDR1 is MNHNS, CDR2 SASEGT, per germline. This CDR3 comprises 17 residues. Germline trimming cut 1 base from V and 8 bases from J; bases unmatched to any gene: 16. The CDR3 sequence is CASSEDIFLDRRQGYTF. The CDR3 DNA reads as TGTGCCAGCAGTGAAGACATTTTTCTGGACAGGCGACAAGGCTACACCTTC.

The rearrangement joins TRBV27 to TRBJ2-7, with TRBD1 matching over 8 bases. This CDR3 has 14 amino acids. The V segment lost 6 bases and the J segment 7 bases; nucleotides outside the gene matches: 11. The germline V gene encodes CDR1 MNHEY and CDR2 SMNVEV (reference sequence). The CDR3 spells CASRGSGQAREQYF. As DNA, the CDR3 is TGTGCCAGCAGGGGGTCGGGACAGGCAAGGGAGCAGTACTTC.

The chain carries TRBV18 and TRBJ1-3, with D unresolved. CDR1 is KGHSH and CDR2 is LQKENI in the germline V gene. Trimming cost V 6 bases and J 4 bases, with 13 bases left between them. The CDR3 extends over 14 amino acids. CDR3 sequence: CASSPTISGNTIYF. The CDR3, as DNA: TGTGCCAGCTCTCCGACAATATCCGGAAACACCATATATTTT.

The gene calls are TRBV21-1 and TRBJ1-4; TRBD1 is the table's D call, not checked against the DNA. TRBV21-1 is described as a pseudogene. The CDR3 sequence is 13 residues long. This CDR3 reads CASLRTAGEKLFF. Written as DNA, the CDR3 is TGTGCCAGCCTACGGACAGCAGGTGAAAAACTGTTTTTT.

This clone appeared a few times. The chain couples TRBV7-3 to TRBJ1-2; the D gene is possibly TRBD1 (5 bases). There are 13 residues in the CDR3. Trimming removed 2 bases at V and 7 bases at J, with 11 bases between. Germline V gives CDR1 SGHTA, CDR2 FQGTGA. The CDR3 DNA reads TGTGCCAGCAGCTTAGGCAGGGTGGGTGGCTACACCTTC. Protein sequence: CASSLGRVGGYTF.

V is TRBV28 and J is TRBJ2-3, with TRBD2 matching over 12 bases. The trim removed 5 bases at V and 0 bases at J, leaving 9 bases unmatched. CDR3 length: 18 residues. The V gene's germline CDR1 is MDHEN and CDR2 SYDVKM. CDR3 sequence (DNA): TGTGCCAGCAGTCACGGACTAGCGGGGAGCCCTAGCACAGATACGCAGTATTTT. It codes for CASSHGLAGSPSTDTQYF.

There are a few counts of this clone. CDR3 protein: CASSQVRGTSGTNTGELFF. The CDR3 nucleotides are TGCGCCAGCAGCCAAGTAAGAGGGACTAGCGGCACGAACACCGGGGAGCTGTTTTTT. The chain carries TRBV4-3 and TRBJ2-2; 11 bases line up with TRBD2. Trimming took 1 base from V and 0 from J; bases not matched to a gene: 7. CDR1 is LGHNA, CDR2 YSLEER, per germline. CDR3 length: 19 amino acids.

The V call is TRBV18, the J call TRBJ2-4; the match to TRBD2 covers 12 bases. Trimming at V came to 3 bases and at J to 8 bases, leaving 11 bases not matched to a gene. The V gene's germline CDR1 is KGHSH and CDR2 LQKENI. The CDR3 has 17 amino acids. The CDR3 DNA follows: TGTGCCAGCTCACCGGGACTAGCGGGCCCTGGAGGTGACATTCAGTACTTC. The encoded protein is CASSPGLAGPGGDIQYF.

This clone was detected once. The CDR3 sequence is CASSLVGGTYNSPLHF. CDR3 bases: TGTGCCAGCAGCTTGGTAGGGGGAACCTATAATTCACCCCTCCACTTT. This chain joins TRBV5-5 and TRBJ1-6; D perhaps matches TRBD1 (6 bases). The length of the CDR3 is 16 residues. Looked up from germline, CDR1 is SGHKS and CDR2 is YYEKEE (reference sequence). Trimming removed 0 bases from V and 2 bases from J, with 9 bases in between.

The chain employs TRBV5-1 and TRBJ2-7; 7 bases match TRBD1. This CDR3 is built from 14 residues. The germline V gene has CDR1 SGHRS and CDR2 YFSETQ. V was pared by 2 bases and J by 5 bases, with 7 bases of the junction left unmatched. The CDR3 loop is CASSFYRGTDEQYF. The DNA for the CDR3 is TGCGCCAGCAGCTTCTACAGGGGTACGGACGAGCAGTACTTC. The entire variable domain, with the rest obtained from reference TRBV5-1 and TRBJ2-7, is as follows: KAGVTQTPRYLIKTRGQQVTLSCSPISGHRSVSWYQQTPGQGLQFLFEYFSETQRNKGNFPGRFSGRQFSNSRSEMNVSTLELGDSALYLCASSFYRGTDEQYFGPGTRLTVT.